The source of this TCR beta chain is a study of T cell responses to AZD1222 COVID-19 vaccine. Whole-study results and caveats: Clonal diversity may have been underestimated, and the donors were mostly white British, with more females than males. Every sample of the repertoires postdated the peak T cell response. Two AZD1222 doses significantly raised spike-specific TCR breadth and depth over controls. Just 6 or 7 people given AZD1222 tested seropositive at baseline.

Of note for this clone: The antigen is unknown.

CDR1 and CDR2 from the germline V gene are SGHRS and YFSETQ. CDR3 length equals 15 residues. Trimming at V came to 0 bases and at J to 5 bases, leaving 2 bases not matched to a gene. Only in-frame clones appear in the TCRdb table, and some are missing; sequencing was by immunoSEQ multiplex PCR. Of around 120,000 clones in the sample, roughly 91% were seen once. The rearrangement uses TRBV5-1 and TRBJ2-1; 10 bases match TRBD2. The sequence derives from an adult in good health. This specimen was peripheral blood, taken on day 0 of AZD1222 vaccination. CDR3 DNA: TGCGCCAGCAGCTTGGGAGCGGGAGGGAACAATGAGCAGTTCTTC. Protein: CASSLGAGGNNEQFF.